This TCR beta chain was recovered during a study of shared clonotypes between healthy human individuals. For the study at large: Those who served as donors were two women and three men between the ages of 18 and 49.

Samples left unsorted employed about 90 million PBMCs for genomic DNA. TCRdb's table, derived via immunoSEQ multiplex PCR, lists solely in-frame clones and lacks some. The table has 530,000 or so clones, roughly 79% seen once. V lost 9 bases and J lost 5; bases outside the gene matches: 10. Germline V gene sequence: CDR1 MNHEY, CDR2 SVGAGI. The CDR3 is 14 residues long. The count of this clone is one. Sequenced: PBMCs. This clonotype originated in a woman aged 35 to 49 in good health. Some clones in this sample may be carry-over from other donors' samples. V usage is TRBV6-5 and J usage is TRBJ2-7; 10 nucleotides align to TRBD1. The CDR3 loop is CARELSGTGDEQYF. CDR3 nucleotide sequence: TGTGCCAGGGAGTTAAGCGGGACAGGGGACGAGCAGTACTTC.